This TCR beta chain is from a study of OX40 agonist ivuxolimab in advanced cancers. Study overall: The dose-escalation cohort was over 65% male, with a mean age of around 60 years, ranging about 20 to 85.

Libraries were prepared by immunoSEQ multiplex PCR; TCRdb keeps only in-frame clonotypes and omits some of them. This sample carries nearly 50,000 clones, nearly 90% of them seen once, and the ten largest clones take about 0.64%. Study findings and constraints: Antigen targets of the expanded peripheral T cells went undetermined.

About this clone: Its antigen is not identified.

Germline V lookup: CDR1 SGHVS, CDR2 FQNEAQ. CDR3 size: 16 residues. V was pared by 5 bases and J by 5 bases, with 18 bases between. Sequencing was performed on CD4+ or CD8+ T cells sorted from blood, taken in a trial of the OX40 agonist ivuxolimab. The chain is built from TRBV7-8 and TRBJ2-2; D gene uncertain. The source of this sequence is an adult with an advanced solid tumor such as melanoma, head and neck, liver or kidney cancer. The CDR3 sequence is CASSQLVDVLTGELFF. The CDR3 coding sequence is TGTGCCAGCAGCCAACTTGTGGACGTCTTGACCGGGGAGCTGTTTTTT. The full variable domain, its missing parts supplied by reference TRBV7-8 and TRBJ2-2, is GAGVSQSPRYKVAKRGQDVALRCDPISGHVSLFWYQQALGQGPEFLTYFQNEAQLDKSGLPSDRFFAERPEGSVSTLKIQRTQQEDSAVYLCASSQLVDVLTGELFFGEGSRLTVL.